This T cell receptor (beta chain) was observed in a study of OX40 agonist ivuxolimab in advanced cancers. Libraries were prepared by immunoSEQ multiplex PCR; TCRdb keeps only in-frame clonotypes and omits some of them. Of nearly 80,000 clones in the sample, more than 85% were seen once. The CDR3 runs 16 residues. The V and J ends lost 7 bases and 0 bases respectively, with 19 bases between them. Germline V gene lookup returns CDR1 SNHLY and CDR2 FYNNEI. This sequence originates from an adult with an advanced solid tumor such as melanoma, head and neck, liver or kidney cancer. This chain joins TRBV2 and TRBJ2-7, with TRBD2 as a possible D gene (5 bases). Specimen: CD4+ or CD8+ T cells sorted from blood, collected in a trial of the OX40 agonist ivuxolimab. CDR3 sequence: CASTQVASTTSYEQYF. In DNA, the CDR3 is TGTGCCAGCACTCAAGTAGCGTCCACGACCTCCTACGAGCAGTACTTC.